Following are 13 T cell receptor beta chains from one sample sequenced in a study of T cell changes during pregnancy in multiple sclerosis. Assay used: immunoSEQ multiplex PCR; TCRdb lists only in-frame clones, some missing. The repertoire holds about 44,000 clones, with around 90% as singletons. Sample: CD4+ T cells from peripheral blood mononuclear cells, taken in the first trimester of pregnancy. The receptor source for this set is a female donor with multiple sclerosis, enrolled in a pregnancy study.

The gene calls are TRBV5-6 and TRBJ2-3; D ambiguous. With 0 bases removed from V and 4 bases from J, the gap between germline ends came to 9 bases. This CDR3 has 14 residues. The germline gives CDR1 SGHDT, CDR2 YYEEEE. DNA for the CDR3: TGTGCCAGCAGCTTGGGCCCCCAGTCAGATACGCAGTATTTT. Translated: CASSLGPQSDTQYF.

A single count supports this clone. The rearrangement links TRBV6-6 to TRBJ2-7, with 9 nucleotides matching TRBD1. The V gene's germline CDR1 is MNHNY and CDR2 SVGAGI (reference sequence). CDR3 length: 14 residues. J was trimmed by 2 bases and V by 6 bases; bases with no gene match: 5. In DNA form, the CDR3 reads TGTGCCAGCAGGGAGGACAGGGGAACCTACGAGCAGTACTTC. Encoded protein: CASREDRGTYEQYF.

The chain has TRBV5-6 and TRBJ1-5, with 8 bases lining up with TRBD1. CDR3 length: 13 residues. In germline, CDR1 is SGHDT, CDR2 YYEEEE. J lost 8 bases, V lost 3 bases, and 4 bases had no gene match. CDR3 DNA: TGTGCCAGCAGCTCGGACAGGGATGAGCCCCAGCATTTT. Its protein is CASSSDRDEPQHF.

Regarding this clone: At one end, the junction sequence differs from germline, possibly due to a read error. The chain uses TRBV10-3 and TRBJ2-2; 13 nucleotides line up with TRBD2. Germline V gene lookup returns CDR1 ENHRY and CDR2 SYGVKD. The CDR3 contains 16 residues. CDR3 residues: CAIKLTSGGNAGELFF. In DNA, the CDR3 is TGTGCCATCAAATTGACTAGCGGGGGGAACGCCGGGGAGCTGTTTTTT.

V gene TRBV11-1 combines with J gene TRBJ2-3; TRBD2 matches 10 bases. Per germline, CDR1 SGHAT and CDR2 FQDESV (reference sequence). CDR3 length: 17 amino acids. V lost 4 bases, J lost 2 bases, and 9 bases stayed unmatched. The CDR3 DNA is TGTGCCAGCAGCTACAGAAGGACTAGCGGAAACACAGATACGCAGTATTTT. Translating it yields CASSYRRTSGNTDTQYF.

This chain connects TRBV10-3 to TRBJ2-7; perhaps TRBD2 as D (5 bases). V was shortened by 6 bases and J by 3 bases, with 12 bases between the two germline ends. Per germline, CDR1 ENHRY and CDR2 SYGVKD. The CDR3 loop spans 13 amino acids. The CDR3 DNA sequence: TGTGCCATCAGGAGGGAGCCCTACTACGAGCAGTACTTC. Its protein is CAIRREPYYEQYF.

The gene calls are TRBV27 and TRBJ1-5; 11 nucleotides line up with TRBD1. Germline CDR1 MNHEY, CDR2 SMNVEV (reference sequence). This CDR3 has 16 residues. With 5 bases clipped from V and 7 bases from J, the junction kept 10 bases outside the gene matches. The chain's CDR3 is CASSPYTGTGGQPQHF. The CDR3 coding sequence is TGTGCCAGCAGTCCCTACACCGGGACAGGGGGGCAGCCCCAGCATTTT.

J is TRBJ2-1 and V is TRBV7-9; 9 nucleotides align to TRBD1. The trim removed 1 base at V and 16 bases at J, leaving 5 bases unmatched. Germline V gene data show CDR1 as SEHNR and CDR2 as FQNEAQ (reference sequence). This CDR3 contains 12 residues. The CDR3 region is CASSLGQGVAFF. The CDR3 bases are TGTGCCAGCAGCTTAGGACAGGGGGTCGCATTCTTC. The full variable domain, with the rest looked up from reference TRBV7-9 and TRBJ2-1, is DTGVSQNPRHKITKRGQNVTFRCDPISEHNRLYWYRQTLGQGPEFLTYFQNEAQLEKSRLLSDRFSAERPKGSFSTLEIQRTEQGDSAMYLCASSLGQGVAFFGPGTRLTVL.

V gene TRBV25-1 combines with J gene TRBJ2-1; TRBD2 matches at 11 bases. The CDR3 length is 17 residues. Germline trimming cut 6 bases from V and 7 bases from J; bases unmatched to any gene: 14. Looked up from germline, CDR1 is MGHDK and CDR2 is SYGVNS. CDR3 nucleotides: TGTGCCAGCAGCGCAACCTTTAGCGGGAGGGCTAGGAATGAGCAGTTCTTC. Translation: CASSATFSGRARNEQFF.

The chain uses TRBV11-2 and TRBJ2-1; 10 bases match TRBD2. V lost 4 bases and J lost 9; bases outside the gene matches: 9. The germline V gene has CDR1 SGHAT and CDR2 FQNNGV. The CDR3 spans 15 residues. The CDR3 sequence is CASSSSGRAQVEQFF. CDR3 DNA: TGTGCCAGCAGCTCAAGCGGGAGGGCCCAAGTTGAGCAGTTCTTC. The full variable domain, with the rest looked up from reference TRBV11-2 and TRBJ2-1, is EAGVAQSPRYKIIEKRQSVAFWCNPISGHATLYWYQQILGQGPKLLIQFQNNGVVDDSQLPKDRFSAERLKGVDSTLKIQPAKLEDSAVYLCASSSSGRAQVEQFFGPGTRLTVL.

The chain links TRBV9 to TRBJ2-3, with 11 bases lining up with TRBD2. V shed 4 bases and J 3 bases; nucleotides not matched to a gene: 4. The CDR3 sequence is 15 residues long. The V gene's germline CDR1 is SGDLS and CDR2 YYNGEE. Written as DNA, the CDR3 is TGTGCCAGCAGCCCTGTAGCGGGAGGGACAGATACGCAGTATTTT. Residues: CASSPVAGGTDTQYF.

The chain uses TRBV9 and TRBJ2-3; TRBD1 agrees at 9 bases. Trimming at V came to 0 bases and at J to 8 bases, leaving 7 bases not matched to a gene. The CDR3 consists of 15 residues. Germline V CDR1 and CDR2: SGDLS, YYNGEE. The CDR3 loop is CASSVALSQGATQYF. The CDR3 nucleotides read TGTGCCAGCAGCGTAGCCCTCTCACAGGGGGCTACGCAGTATTTT.

This chain links TRBV23-1 with TRBJ2-7; tentatively, D is TRBD1 (5 bases). TRBV23-1 is assigned to the ORF class and has an uncertain function. CDR3 length equals 18 residues. V gave up 0 bases and J gave up 4 bases, with 22 bases separating them. The CDR3 nucleotides read TGCGCCAGCAGTCAATCTGGATGGGGCCCCACCCCAAGGTACGAGCAGTACTTC. It codes for CASSQSGWGPTPRYEQYF.